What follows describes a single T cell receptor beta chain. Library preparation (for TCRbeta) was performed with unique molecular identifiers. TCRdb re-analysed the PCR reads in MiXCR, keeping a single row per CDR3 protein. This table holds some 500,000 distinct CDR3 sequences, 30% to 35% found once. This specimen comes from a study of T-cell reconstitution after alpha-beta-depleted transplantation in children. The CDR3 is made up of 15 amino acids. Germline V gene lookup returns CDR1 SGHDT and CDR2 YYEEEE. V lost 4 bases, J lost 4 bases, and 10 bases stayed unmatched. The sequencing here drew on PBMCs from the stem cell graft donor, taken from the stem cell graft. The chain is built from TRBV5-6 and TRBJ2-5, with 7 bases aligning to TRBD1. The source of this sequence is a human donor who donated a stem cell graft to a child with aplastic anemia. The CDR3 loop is CASSARDSPGETQYF. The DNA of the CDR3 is TGTGCCAGCAGCGCACGGGACAGTCCAGGAGAGACCCAGTACTTC.